This T cell receptor beta chain came from a study of T cell responses to AZD1222 COVID-19 vaccine. Looked up from germline, CDR1 is MNHEY and CDR2 is SVGAGI. V was cut by 6 bases and J by 1 base, with 14 bases left in between. This CDR3 is built from 15 residues. TCRdb's table, derived via immunoSEQ multiplex PCR, lists solely in-frame clones and lacks some. Of 95,000 to 100,000 clones in the sample, 85% to 90% were seen once. Regarding the study as a whole: Researchers report vaccine-associated CD4 TCRs spanning spike, with dominance at 160-218 and 743-854. There were mostly white British donors and more females than males, and clonal diversity was possibly underestimated. It was only after the peak T cell response that any repertoires were sampled. Two doses of AZD1222 preceded a rise in Spike-specific TCR breadth and depth.

Note on this clone: The antigen remains unidentified.

This sequence was found in an adult in good health. The chain joins TRBV6-5 to TRBJ2-3, with D maybe TRBD1 (6 bases). This sample comprised peripheral blood, obtained on day 0 of AZD1222 vaccination. The CDR3 reads CASRPQGVGTDTQYF. In DNA form, the CDR3 reads TGTGCCAGCAGGCCACAGGGTGTGGGCACAGATACGCAGTATTTT.